This T cell receptor beta chain is from a study of cytomegalovirus exposure and HLA in healthy donors. Study results and limitations: The study flagged fewer than 200 TCR beta chains as cytomegalovirus-associated. CMV antigen specificity of three CMV-associated chains was confirmed in vitro.

This CDR3 region has 16 residues. Germline CDR1 MNHNY, CDR2 SVGAGI (reference sequence). Trimming removed 6 bases from V and 6 bases from J; junction bases left unmatched: 16. This clone appeared a single time. No antigen is known for it. This cohort consisted of healthy bone marrow donors. The PCR ran on 60 Vbeta and 13 Jbeta primers. The table came from immunoSEQ multiplex PCR; TCRdb's copy has only in-frame clones and leaves some out. Of about 120,000 clones in the sample, around 77% were seen once. The receptor was derived from a man between 18 and 35 years old in good health and CMV-seropositive. This chain uses TRBV6-6 with TRBJ1-1; 7 bases are shared with TRBD1. The sequencing input was PBMCs. The CDR3 sequence is CASRGSEGGLNSEAFF. The CDR3 bases are TGTGCCAGCAGGGGTAGCGAAGGGGGCTTAAACTCTGAAGCTTTCTTT.